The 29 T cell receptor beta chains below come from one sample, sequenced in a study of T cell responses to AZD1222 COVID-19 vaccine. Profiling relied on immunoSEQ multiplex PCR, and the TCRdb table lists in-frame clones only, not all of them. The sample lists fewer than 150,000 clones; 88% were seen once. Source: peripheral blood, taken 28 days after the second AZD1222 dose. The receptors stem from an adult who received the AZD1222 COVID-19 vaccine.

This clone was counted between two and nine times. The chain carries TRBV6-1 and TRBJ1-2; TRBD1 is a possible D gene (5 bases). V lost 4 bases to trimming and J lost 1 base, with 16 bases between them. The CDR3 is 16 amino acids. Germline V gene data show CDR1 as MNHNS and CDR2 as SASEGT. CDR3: CASSGAGRGYNYGYTF. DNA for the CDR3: TGTGCCAGCAGTGGGGCCGGACGGGGGTATAACTATGGCTACACCTTC.

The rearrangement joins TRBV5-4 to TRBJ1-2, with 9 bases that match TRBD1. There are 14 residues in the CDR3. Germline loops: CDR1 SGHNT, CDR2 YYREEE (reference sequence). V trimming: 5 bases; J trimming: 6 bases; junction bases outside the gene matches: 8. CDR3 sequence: CASRSQGAANGYTF. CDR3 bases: TGTGCCAGCAGATCACAGGGGGCGGCTAATGGCTACACCTTC.

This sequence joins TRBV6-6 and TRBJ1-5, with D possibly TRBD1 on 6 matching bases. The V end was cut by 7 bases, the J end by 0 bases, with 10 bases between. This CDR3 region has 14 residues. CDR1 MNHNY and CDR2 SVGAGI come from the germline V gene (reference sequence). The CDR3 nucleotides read TGTGCCAGCATCACAGGGCCTAGCAATCAGCCCCAGCATTTT. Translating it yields CASITGPSNQPQHF.

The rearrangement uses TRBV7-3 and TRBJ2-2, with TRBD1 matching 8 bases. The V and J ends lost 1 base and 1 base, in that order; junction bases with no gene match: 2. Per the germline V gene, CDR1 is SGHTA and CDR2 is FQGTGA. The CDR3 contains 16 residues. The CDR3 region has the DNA TGTGCCAGCAGCTTAAGGGGGACAGGGAACACCGGGGAGCTGTTTTTT. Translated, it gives CASSLRGTGNTGELFF.

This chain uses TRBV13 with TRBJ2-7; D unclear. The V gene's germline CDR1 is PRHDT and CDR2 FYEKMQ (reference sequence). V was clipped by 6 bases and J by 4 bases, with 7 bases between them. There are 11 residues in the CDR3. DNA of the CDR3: TGTGCCAGCAGTTCAGAGTACGAGCAGTACTTC. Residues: CASSSEYEQYF.

The CDR3 DNA is TGTGCCATCCCCCCTCCTCCCCTTGGAAACACCATATATTTT. Translation: CAIPPPPLGNTIYF. The chain employs TRBV27 and TRBJ1-3; unclear D gene. The CDR3 has 14 amino acids. Germline CDR1 is MNHEY and CDR2 is SMNVEV (reference sequence). V lost 10 bases, J lost 3 bases, and 16 bases lay in between.

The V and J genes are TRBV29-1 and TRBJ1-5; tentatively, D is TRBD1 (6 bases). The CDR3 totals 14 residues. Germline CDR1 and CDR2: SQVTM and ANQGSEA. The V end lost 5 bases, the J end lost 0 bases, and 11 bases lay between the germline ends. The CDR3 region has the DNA TGCAGCGTTCTAACAGGGTATAGCAATCAGCCCCAGCATTTT. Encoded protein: CSVLTGYSNQPQHF.

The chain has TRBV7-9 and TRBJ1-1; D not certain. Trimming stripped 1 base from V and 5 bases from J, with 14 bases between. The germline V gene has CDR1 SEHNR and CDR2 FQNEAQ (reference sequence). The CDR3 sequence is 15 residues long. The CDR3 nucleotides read TGTGCCAGCAGCTTAGTTAGGGTAGTTGGAACTGAAGCTTTCTTT. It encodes CASSLVRVVGTEAFF.

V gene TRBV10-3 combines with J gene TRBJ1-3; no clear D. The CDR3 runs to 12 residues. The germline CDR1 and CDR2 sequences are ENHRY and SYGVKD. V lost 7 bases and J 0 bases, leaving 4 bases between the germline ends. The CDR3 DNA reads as TGTGCCATCACCAGCTCTGGAAACACCATATATTTT. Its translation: CAITSSGNTIYF.

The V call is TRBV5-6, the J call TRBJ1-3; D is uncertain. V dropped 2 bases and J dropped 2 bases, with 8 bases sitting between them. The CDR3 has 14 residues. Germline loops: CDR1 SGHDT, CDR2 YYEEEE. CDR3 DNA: TGTGCCAGCAGCTTATTAGATACTGGAAACACCATATATTTT. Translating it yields CASSLLDTGNTIYF.

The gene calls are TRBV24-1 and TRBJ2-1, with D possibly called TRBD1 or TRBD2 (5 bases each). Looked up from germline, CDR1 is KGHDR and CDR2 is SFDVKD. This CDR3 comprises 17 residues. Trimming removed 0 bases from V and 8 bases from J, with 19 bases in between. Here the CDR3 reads CATSDLAVGTRGYEQFF. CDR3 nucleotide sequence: TGTGCCACCAGTGATTTGGCGGTAGGGACCCGGGGCTATGAGCAGTTCTTC.

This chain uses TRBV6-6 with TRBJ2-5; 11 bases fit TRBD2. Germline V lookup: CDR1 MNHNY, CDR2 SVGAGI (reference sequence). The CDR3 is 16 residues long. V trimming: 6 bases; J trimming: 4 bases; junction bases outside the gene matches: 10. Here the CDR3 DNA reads TGTGCCAGCAGCCCCCTACTAGCGGGAGAAGGAGAGACCCAGTACTTC. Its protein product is CASSPLLAGEGETQYF.

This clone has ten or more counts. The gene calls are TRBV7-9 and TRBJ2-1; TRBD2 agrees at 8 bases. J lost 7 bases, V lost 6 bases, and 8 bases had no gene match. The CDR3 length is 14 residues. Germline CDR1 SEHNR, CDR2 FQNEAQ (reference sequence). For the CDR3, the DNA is TGTGCCAGCAGTTCCGCCAGCGGGGGTAATGAGCAGTTCTTC. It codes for CASSSASGGNEQFF. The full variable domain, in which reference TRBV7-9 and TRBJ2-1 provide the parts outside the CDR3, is DTGVSQNPRHKITKRGQNVTFRCDPISEHNRLYWYRQTLGQGPEFLTYFQNEAQLEKSRLLSDRFSAERPKGSFSTLEIQRTEQGDSAMYLCASSSASGGNEQFFGPGTRLTVL.

CDR3 loop: CASSGGQGSSYEQYF. The CDR3 DNA reads TGTGCCAGCAGCGGGGGACAGGGGTCCTCATACGAGCAGTACTTC. The rearrangement joins TRBV4-2 to TRBJ2-7, with 10 bases that match TRBD1. Germline CDR1 is LGHNA and CDR2 is YNFKEQ. CDR3 length: 15 amino acids. Losses at the gene ends were 5 bases for V and 4 bases for J; bases not matched to a gene: 8.

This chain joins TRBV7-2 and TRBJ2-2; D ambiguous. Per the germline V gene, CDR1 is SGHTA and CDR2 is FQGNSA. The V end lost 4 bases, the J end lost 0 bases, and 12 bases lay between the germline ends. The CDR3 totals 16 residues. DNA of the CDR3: TGTGCCAGCAGCTCACACCCCGTAACGAACACCGGGGAGCTGTTTTTT. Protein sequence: CASSSHPVTNTGELFF.

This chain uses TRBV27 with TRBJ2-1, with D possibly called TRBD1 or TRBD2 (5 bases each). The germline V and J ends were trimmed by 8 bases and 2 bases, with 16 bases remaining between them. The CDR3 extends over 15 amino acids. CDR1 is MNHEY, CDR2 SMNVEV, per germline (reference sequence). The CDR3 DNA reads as TGTGCCAGCGGTTACCGGGACCGGGCCTACAATGAGCAGTTCTTC. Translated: CASGYRDRAYNEQFF.

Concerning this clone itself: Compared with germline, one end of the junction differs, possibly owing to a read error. The CDR3 loop is CASSDGTSWLF. The DNA of the CDR3 is TGTGCCAGCAGTGATGGGACTAGCTGGCTCTTC. V gene TRBV27 combines with J gene TRBJ2-7; TRBD2 matches 9 bases. The germline V gene encodes CDR1 MNHEY and CDR2 SMNVEV (reference sequence). This CDR3 spans 11 amino acids.

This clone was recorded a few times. CDR3 sequence: CASSDDRAQPQHF. The CDR3 DNA follows: TGTGCCAGCAGCGACGACAGGGCTCAGCCCCAGCATTTT. This sequence joins TRBV11-2 and TRBJ1-5; 7 nucleotides match TRBD1. The CDR3 has 13 amino acids. J lost 6 bases, V lost 5 bases, and 4 bases had no gene match. CDR1 SGHAT and CDR2 FQNNGV come from the germline V gene.

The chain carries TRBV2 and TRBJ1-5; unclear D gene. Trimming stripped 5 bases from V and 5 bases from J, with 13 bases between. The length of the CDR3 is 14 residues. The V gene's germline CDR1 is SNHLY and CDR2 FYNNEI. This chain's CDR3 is CASSREAGDQPQHF. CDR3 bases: TGTGCCAGCAGTAGGGAGGCTGGTGATCAGCCCCAGCATTTT.

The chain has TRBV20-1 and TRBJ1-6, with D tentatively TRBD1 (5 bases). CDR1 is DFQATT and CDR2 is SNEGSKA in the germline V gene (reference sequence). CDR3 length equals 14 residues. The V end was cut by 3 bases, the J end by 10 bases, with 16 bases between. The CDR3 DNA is TGCAGTGCTAGTATCGTCGGGGGGGGGTCACCCCTCCACTTT. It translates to CSASIVGGGSPLHF.

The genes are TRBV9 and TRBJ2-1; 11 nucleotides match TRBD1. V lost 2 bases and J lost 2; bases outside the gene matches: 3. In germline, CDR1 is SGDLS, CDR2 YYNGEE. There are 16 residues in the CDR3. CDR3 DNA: TGTGCCAGCAGCGTTCAGGGACAGGGGGCCTACAATGAGCAGTTCTTC. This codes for CASSVQGQGAYNEQFF.

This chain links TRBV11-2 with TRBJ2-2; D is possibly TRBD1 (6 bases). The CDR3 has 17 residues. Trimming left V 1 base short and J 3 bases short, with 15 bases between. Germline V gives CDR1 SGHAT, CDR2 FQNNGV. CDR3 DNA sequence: TGTGCCAGCAGCTTAGTGACCCGGGACACCTACACCGGGGAGCTGTTTTTT. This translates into CASSLVTRDTYTGELFF.

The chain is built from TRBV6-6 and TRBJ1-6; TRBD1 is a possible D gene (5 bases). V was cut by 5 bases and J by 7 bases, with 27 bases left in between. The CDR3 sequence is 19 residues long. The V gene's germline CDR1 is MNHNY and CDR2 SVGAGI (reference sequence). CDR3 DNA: TGTGCCAGCAGTCCGGGACCGACCTACCTTCGGGGCAAAAATTCACCCCTCCACTTT. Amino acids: CASSPGPTYLRGKNSPLHF.

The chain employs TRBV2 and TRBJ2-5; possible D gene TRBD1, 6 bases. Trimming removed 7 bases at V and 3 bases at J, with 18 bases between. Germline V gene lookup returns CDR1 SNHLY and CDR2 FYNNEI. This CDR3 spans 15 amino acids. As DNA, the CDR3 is TGTGCCAGCACCTTCCAGGGGCTCACTGAAGAGACCCAGTACTTC. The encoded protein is CASTFQGLTEETQYF.

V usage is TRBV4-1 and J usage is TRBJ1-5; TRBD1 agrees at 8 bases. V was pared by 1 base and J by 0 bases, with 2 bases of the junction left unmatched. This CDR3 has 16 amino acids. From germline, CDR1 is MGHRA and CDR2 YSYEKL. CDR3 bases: TGCGCCAGCAGCCAAGGCGACAGGGGTAGCAATCAGCCCCAGCATTTT. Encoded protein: CASSQGDRGSNQPQHF.

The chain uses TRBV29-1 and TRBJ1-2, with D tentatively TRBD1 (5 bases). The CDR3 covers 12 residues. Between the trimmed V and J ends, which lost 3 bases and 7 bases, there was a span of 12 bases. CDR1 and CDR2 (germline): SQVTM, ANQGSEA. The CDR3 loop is CSVEAGGGGYTF. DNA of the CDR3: TGCAGCGTTGAGGCCGGGGGTGGTGGCTACACCTTC.

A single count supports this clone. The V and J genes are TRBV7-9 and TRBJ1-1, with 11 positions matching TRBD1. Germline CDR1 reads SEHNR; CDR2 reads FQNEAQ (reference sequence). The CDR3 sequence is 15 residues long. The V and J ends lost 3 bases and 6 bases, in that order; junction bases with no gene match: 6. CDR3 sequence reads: CASSFGGTGGPEAFF. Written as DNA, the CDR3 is TGTGCCAGCAGCTTCGGTGGGACAGGGGGACCTGAAGCTTTCTTT. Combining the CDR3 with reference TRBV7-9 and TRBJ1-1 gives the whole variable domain DTGVSQNPRHKITKRGQNVTFRCDPISEHNRLYWYRQTLGQGPEFLTYFQNEAQLEKSRLLSDRFSAERPKGSFSTLEIQRTEQGDSAMYLCASSFGGTGGPEAFFGQGTRLTVV.

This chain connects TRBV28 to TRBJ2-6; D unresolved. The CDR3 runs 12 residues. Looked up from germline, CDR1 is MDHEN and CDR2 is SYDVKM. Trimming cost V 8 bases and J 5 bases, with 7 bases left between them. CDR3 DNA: TGTGCCAGCGGCCTGCGGGCCAACGTCCTGACTTTC. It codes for CASGLRANVLTF.

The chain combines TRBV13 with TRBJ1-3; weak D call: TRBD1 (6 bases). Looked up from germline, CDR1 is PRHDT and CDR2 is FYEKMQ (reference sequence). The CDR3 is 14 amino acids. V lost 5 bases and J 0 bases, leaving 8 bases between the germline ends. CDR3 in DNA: TGTGCCAGCAGCCCAGGGGTCTCTGGAAACACCATATATTTT. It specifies CASSPGVSGNTIYF.